The T cell receptor (beta chain) described here comes from a study of blood T cell repertoires in COVID-19. Study as a whole: Spain, Italy and the United States supplied samples that represented acute and convalescent COVID-19. T cells, B-cell-depleted T cells, or PBMCs provided the cDNA or gDNA that served as material.

How the authors handled the data: Reference gene primer amplification gave nucleated cell count estimates. Measured with immunoSEQ multiplex PCR; TCRdb has only the in-frame clones, and not every one. V, J and clone size are those of that table, while D and trimming were read from the DNA. The table includes around 270,000 clones, over 70% detected once. This CDR3 has 14 amino acids. Germline V gene lookup returns CDR1 SGHRS and CDR2 YFSETQ. Trimming pared 4 bases from V and 8 bases from J, leaving 18 bases between. Shortly before study entry, within 2 weeks, exposed participants had met a COVID-19 case.

The chain employs TRBV5-1 and TRBJ1-2; D is unresolved. Source material: PBMCs or T cells enriched from blood (not recorded which). This sequence originates from a woman in her thirties or forties who had been exposed to COVID-19. The CDR3 loop is CASSHEVPILGYTF. The CDR3 DNA is TGCGCCAGCAGCCATGAAGTACCTATTTTGGGCTACACCTTC.